The rows below give T cell receptor beta chains drawn from one sample of a study of T cell changes during pregnancy in multiple sclerosis. Only in-frame clones appear in the TCRdb table, and some are missing; sequencing was by immunoSEQ multiplex PCR. This sample has just over 80,000 clones, with 90% to 95% found just once. Sequencing was performed on peripheral blood, taken in the second trimester of pregnancy. These receptors came from a female donor with multiple sclerosis, enrolled in a pregnancy study. CDR3s include the opening cysteine and the closing phenylalanine or tryptophan. A D gene is named only where the DNA matches it firmly. A row's size may be missing; if present it is once, few, many or a size class.

clone size: -; V gene: TRBV5-4; J gene: TRBJ2-1; D gene: -; CDR3 length: 11; CDR3 DNA: TGTGCCAGCAGCCATTCGGATGAGCAGTTCTTC; CDR3 protein: CASSHSDEQFF
clone size: -; V gene: TRBV2; J gene: TRBJ2-7; D gene: -; CDR3 length: 13; CDR3 DNA: TGTGCCAGCAGTGAGGGGCGAGCCTACGAGCAGTACTTC; CDR3 protein: CASSEGRAYEQYF
clone size: -; V gene: TRBV5-1; J gene: TRBJ1-4; D gene: TRBD1; CDR3 length: 14; CDR3 DNA: TGCGCCAGCAGTCTCGGGACAGGGAGTGAAAAACTGTTTTTT; CDR3 protein: CASSLGTGSEKLFF
clone size: -; V gene: TRBV18; J gene: TRBJ1-5; D gene: TRBD1; CDR3 length: 15; CDR3 DNA: TGTGCCAGCTCACCCGACAGGGGAGGGTTTCAGCCCCAGCATTTT; CDR3 protein: CASSPDRGGFQPQHF
clone size: once; V gene: TRBV6-5; J gene: TRBJ1-1; D gene: TRBD1; CDR3 length: 14; CDR3 DNA: TGTGCCAGCAACAGGGACAGGGTTATGACTGAAGCTTTCTTT; CDR3 protein: CASNRDRVMTEAFF
clone size: few; V gene: TRBV30; J gene: TRBJ1-2; D gene: TRBD1; CDR3 length: 13; CDR3 DNA: TGTGCCGGAAGACTACAGGGGGCTGTGGGCTACACCTTC; CDR3 protein: CAGRLQGAVGYTF
clone size: once; V gene: TRBV4-3; J gene: TRBJ1-2; D gene: TRBD1; CDR3 length: 16; CDR3 DNA: TGCGCCAGCAGCCAGGTTACAGGGGATCCCCAACACGGCTACACCTTC; CDR3 protein: CASSQVTGDPQHGYTF
clone size: -; V gene: TRBV18; J gene: TRBJ1-1; D gene: -; CDR3 length: 14; CDR3 DNA: TGTGCCAGCTCACCGAAAACTATCGACAGTGGAGCTTTCTTT; CDR3 protein: CASSPKTIDSGAFF
clone size: -; V gene: TRBV7-2; J gene: TRBJ1-2; D gene: -; CDR3 length: 15; CDR3 DNA: TGTGCCAGCAGCTTAGACGCAGGGGCTGGTTATGGCTACACCTTC; CDR3 protein: CASSLDAGAGYGYTF
clone size: -; V gene: TRBV9; J gene: TRBJ1-1; D gene: -; CDR3 length: 16; CDR3 DNA: TGTGCCAGCAGCGTAGCTACGGGAGGCGGGAACACTGAAGCTTTCTTT; CDR3 protein: CASSVATGGGNTEAFF
clone size: once; V gene: TRBV29-1; J gene: TRBJ2-1; D gene: TRBD1; CDR3 length: 13; CDR3 DNA: TGCAGCGTTGAAGATGGGACAGGCAATGAGCAGTTCTTC; CDR3 protein: CSVEDGTGNEQFF
clone size: -; V gene: TRBV5-4; J gene: TRBJ1-1; D gene: -; CDR3 length: 15; CDR3 DNA: TGTGCCAGCAGCTTGTCCGGTTACGGAGACACTGAAGCTTTCTTT; CDR3 protein: CASSLSGYGDTEAFF
clone size: -; V gene: TRBV4-1; J gene: TRBJ2-7; D gene: -; CDR3 length: 15; CDR3 DNA: TGCGCCAGCAGCCAAGATTTAACGAGCTCCTACGAGCAGTACTTC; CDR3 protein: CASSQDLTSSYEQYF
clone size: once; V gene: TRBV13; J gene: TRBJ2-4; D gene: TRBD2; CDR3 length: 18; CDR3 DNA: TGTGCCAGCAGCTTAGTTAGCATTACTAGCGGTTACAAAAACATTCAGTACTTC; CDR3 protein: CASSLVSITSGYKNIQYF
clone size: -; V gene: TRBV6-6; J gene: TRBJ2-1; D gene: TRBD2; CDR3 length: 15; CDR3 DNA: TGTGCCAGCAGTTCAGGACTAGCGGGAGAACATGAGCAGTTCTTC; CDR3 protein: CASSSGLAGEHEQFF
clone size: -; V gene: TRBV11-2; J gene: TRBJ2-5; D gene: TRBD2; CDR3 length: 16; CDR3 DNA: TGTGCCAGCAGCTCCTGGACTAGCGGGAGGCAAGAGACCCAGTACTTC; CDR3 protein: CASSSWTSGRQETQYF
clone size: once; V gene: TRBV29-1; J gene: TRBJ2-7; D gene: -; CDR3 length: 14; CDR3 DNA: TGCAGCGTTGTCTTTGAGACTCTACTCTACGAGCAGTACTTC; CDR3 protein: CSVVFETLLYEQYF
clone size: -; V gene: TRBV29-1; J gene: TRBJ1-1; D gene: TRBD1; CDR3 length: 14; CDR3 DNA: TGCAGCGCGACAGGGGGCGCGTCGGACACTGAAGCTTTCTTT; CDR3 protein: CSATGGASDTEAFF
clone size: -; V gene: TRBV6-1; J gene: TRBJ2-7; D gene: -; CDR3 length: 13; CDR3 DNA: TGTGCCAGCAGTGACGGGGTCTCCTACGAGCAGTACTTC; CDR3 protein: CASSDGVSYEQYF
clone size: -; V gene: TRBV19; J gene: TRBJ1-1; D gene: -; CDR3 length: 17; CDR3 DNA: TGTGCCAGTAGTAGGGCGGGCTCCGGGACTTTGAACACTGAAGCTTTCTTT; CDR3 protein: CASSRAGSGTLNTEAFF
clone size: once; V gene: TRBV9; J gene: TRBJ2-3; D gene: -; CDR3 length: 14; CDR3 DNA: TGTGCCAGCAGCGTAGCTCCTGGAGCGGATACGCAGTATTTT; CDR3 protein: CASSVAPGADTQYF
clone size: -; V gene: TRBV5-1; J gene: TRBJ2-1; D gene: -; CDR3 length: 14; CDR3 DNA: TGCGCCAGCTCCGAGGGGACAACCCTGGGGGAGCAGTTCTTC; CDR3 protein: CASSEGTTLGEQFF
clone size: -; V gene: TRBV5-1; J gene: TRBJ2-2; D gene: TRBD2; CDR3 length: 24; CDR3 DNA: TGCGCCAGCAGCTTGGAATTATCGGAATTTGGAGAGCGGGAGGGCCGTTGGAACACCGGGGAGCTGTTTTTT; CDR3 protein: CASSLELSEFGEREGRWNTGELFF
clone size: -; V gene: TRBV19; J gene: TRBJ1-5; D gene: -; CDR3 length: 15; CDR3 DNA: TGTGCCAGTAGTATACAGGTTCATAGCAATCAGCCCCAGCATTTT; CDR3 protein: CASSIQVHSNQPQHF
clone size: -; V gene: TRBV5-1; J gene: TRBJ2-5; D gene: TRBD2; CDR3 length: 13; CDR3 DNA: TGCGCCAGCAGCTTCGGGGGAGGGGAGACCCAGTACTTC; CDR3 protein: CASSFGGGETQYF
clone size: -; V gene: TRBV6-5; J gene: TRBJ1-2; D gene: TRBD1; CDR3 length: 12; CDR3 DNA: TGTGCCAGCAGTCAGGGGGGCTTGAGCTACACCTTC; CDR3 protein: CASSQGGLSYTF
clone size: once; V gene: TRBV30; J gene: TRBJ2-1; D gene: -; CDR3 length: 15; CDR3 DNA: TGTGCCTGGAGTGTAATGGCAGGGGTTGGGAATGAGCAGTTCTTC; CDR3 protein: CAWSVMAGVGNEQFF
clone size: -; V gene: TRBV4-3; J gene: TRBJ1-2; D gene: TRBD1; CDR3 length: 15; CDR3 DNA: TGCGCCAGCAGCTCTACCCTGGACAGGGTCTATGGCTACACCTTC; CDR3 protein: CASSSTLDRVYGYTF
clone size: -; V gene: TRBV9; J gene: TRBJ1-2; D gene: -; CDR3 length: 15; CDR3 DNA: TGTGCCAGCAGCGTAGGGGGAGGGACATCCTATGGCTACACCTTC; CDR3 protein: CASSVGGGTSYGYTF
clone size: -; V gene: TRBV11-2; J gene: TRBJ1-5; D gene: TRBD1; CDR3 length: 14; CDR3 DNA: TGTGCCAGCAGTCTTTCAGGGGGAAATCAGCCCCAGCATTTT; CDR3 protein: CASSLSGGNQPQHF
clone size: -; V gene: TRBV15; J gene: TRBJ1-5; D gene: TRBD1; CDR3 length: 15; CDR3 DNA: TGTGCCACCAGCAGAGAGTCAGGGGGGAATCAGCCCCAGCATTTT; CDR3 protein: CATSRESGGNQPQHF
clone size: -; V gene: TRBV28; J gene: TRBJ1-5; D gene: -; CDR3 length: 18; CDR3 DNA: TGTGCCAGCAGTTTAGGTGCAGGGAACCTATATAGCAATCAGCCCCAGCATTTT; CDR3 protein: CASSLGAGNLYSNQPQHF
clone size: -; V gene: TRBV25-1; J gene: TRBJ1-4; D gene: -; CDR3 length: 17; CDR3 DNA: TGTGCCAGCAGTGAACTACGATCGGAGGGAGGGAGTGAAAAACTGTTTTTT; CDR3 protein: CASSELRSEGGSEKLFF
clone size: once; V gene: TRBV5-6; J gene: TRBJ2-7; D gene: -; CDR3 length: 15; CDR3 DNA: TGTGCCAGCAGCCATACGACAGGCCCCTCCTACGAGCAGTACTTC; CDR3 protein: CASSHTTGPSYEQYF
clone size: once; V gene: TRBV5-1; J gene: TRBJ2-7; D gene: -; CDR3 length: 14; CDR3 DNA: TGCGCCAGCAGCTTGGTGGCAGGGGATCTGGAGCAGTACTTC; CDR3 protein: CASSLVAGDLEQYF
clone size: -; V gene: TRBV6-4; J gene: TRBJ2-5; D gene: -; CDR3 length: 15; CDR3 DNA: TGTGCCAGCAGTGAAGGTGGCGGGCACCAAGAGACCCAGTACTTC; CDR3 protein: CASSEGGGHQETQYF
clone size: -; V gene: TRBV27; J gene: TRBJ2-1; D gene: TRBD2; CDR3 length: 15; CDR3 DNA: TGTGCCAGCAGTTTAGCTAGCGGGGGTTACAATGAGCAGTTCTTC; CDR3 protein: CASSLASGGYNEQFF
clone size: few; V gene: TRBV4-2; J gene: TRBJ1-1; D gene: -; CDR3 length: 15; CDR3 DNA: TGTGCCAGCAGCCCCTACGATGAGATGAACACTGAAGCTTTCTTT; CDR3 protein: CASSPYDEMNTEAFF
clone size: once; V gene: TRBV11-3; J gene: TRBJ2-2; D gene: TRBD1; CDR3 length: 15; CDR3 DNA: TGTGCCAGCAGCTTGGGACAGCGCGAAACCGGGGAGCTGTTTTTT; CDR3 protein: CASSLGQRETGELFF
clone size: -; V gene: TRBV10-3; J gene: TRBJ1-5; D gene: -; CDR3 length: 17; CDR3 DNA: TGTGCCATCAGTGAGTCGGGGGAGGGAAAAGGAAATCAGCCCCAGCATTTT; CDR3 protein: CAISESGEGKGNQPQHF
clone size: -; V gene: TRBV21-1; J gene: TRBJ2-1; D gene: -; CDR3 length: 17; CDR3 DNA: TGTGCCAGCAGCAAAGGAGACGGGGGACAGGGGGCCGATGAGCAGTTCTTC; CDR3 protein: CASSKGDGGQGADEQFF
clone size: -; V gene: TRBV4-2; J gene: TRBJ2-4; D gene: TRBD1; CDR3 length: 18; CDR3 DNA: TGTGCCAGCAGCCACCCGGGACAGGGGGACCCTGCCAAAAACATTCAGTACTTC; CDR3 protein: CASSHPGQGDPAKNIQYF
clone size: -; V gene: TRBV4-2; J gene: TRBJ2-7; D gene: -; CDR3 length: 15; CDR3 DNA: TGTGCCAGCAGCCAAGACGCCCACACCACCTACGAGCAGTACTTC; CDR3 protein: CASSQDAHTTYEQYF
clone size: -; V gene: TRBV18; J gene: TRBJ2-2; D gene: TRBD2; CDR3 length: 16; CDR3 DNA: TGTGCCAGCTCACGTGGACTAGCGGGACCCACCGGGGAGCTGTTTTTT; CDR3 protein: CASSRGLAGPTGELFF
clone size: -; V gene: TRBV6-5; J gene: TRBJ1-2; D gene: TRBD1; CDR3 length: 15; CDR3 DNA: TGTGCCAGCAGCTCCGCCGGGACAGGGGGGCATGGCTACACCTTC; CDR3 protein: CASSSAGTGGHGYTF
clone size: -; V gene: TRBV27; J gene: TRBJ1-1; D gene: TRBD1; CDR3 length: 14; CDR3 DNA: TGTGCCAGCAGCTGGGGACAGATGAACACTGAAGCTTTCTTT; CDR3 protein: CASSWGQMNTEAFF
clone size: once; V gene: TRBV5-4; J gene: TRBJ2-1; D gene: -; CDR3 length: 15; CDR3 DNA: TGTGCCAGCAGCTTGACAGGGACTACTTACAATGAGCAGTTCTTC; CDR3 protein: CASSLTGTTYNEQFF
clone size: -; V gene: TRBV11-3; J gene: TRBJ2-2; D gene: TRBD2; CDR3 length: 17; CDR3 DNA: TGTGCCAGCAGTCTCACTAGCGGGAGCTGGGGCACCGGGGAGCTGTTTTTT; CDR3 protein: CASSLTSGSWGTGELFF
clone size: -; V gene: TRBV4-3; J gene: TRBJ2-1; D gene: TRBD2; CDR3 length: 16; CDR3 DNA: TGCGCCAGCAGCCGCCCGCCTAGCGGGAGTTACAATGAGCAGTTCTTC; CDR3 protein: CASSRPPSGSYNEQFF
clone size: -; V gene: TRBV15; J gene: TRBJ2-7; D gene: TRBD2; CDR3 length: 13; CDR3 DNA: TGTGCCACCAGCGGGACTAGCGGCTACGAGCAGTACTTC; CDR3 protein: CATSGTSGYEQYF
clone size: -; V gene: TRBV7-3; J gene: TRBJ2-2; D gene: TRBD1; CDR3 length: 16; CDR3 DNA: TGTGCCAGCAGCCTAAGGGAGACAGGGTCCACCGGGGAGCTGTTTTTT; CDR3 protein: CASSLRETGSTGELFF
clone size: -; V gene: TRBV11-2; J gene: TRBJ2-1; D gene: -; CDR3 length: 13; CDR3 DNA: TGTGCCAGCAGCTTAGAGGCTAGCAACGAGCAGTTCTTC; CDR3 protein: CASSLEASNEQFF
clone size: once; V gene: TRBV18; J gene: TRBJ1-2; D gene: TRBD1; CDR3 length: 15; CDR3 DNA: TGTGCCAGCTCACCAGCGACAGGGACTAACTATGGCTACACCTTC; CDR3 protein: CASSPATGTNYGYTF
clone size: -; V gene: TRBV28; J gene: TRBJ1-2; D gene: TRBD1; CDR3 length: 14; CDR3 DNA: TGTGCCAGCAGTTCAAGACAGGGTCCCTATGGCTACACCTTC; CDR3 protein: CASSSRQGPYGYTF
clone size: -; V gene: TRBV7-2; J gene: TRBJ1-3; D gene: -; CDR3 length: 13; CDR3 DNA: TGTGCCAGCAGCCCACAGGGAGGAAACACCATATATTTT; CDR3 protein: CASSPQGGNTIYF
clone size: -; V gene: TRBV5-6; J gene: TRBJ2-1; D gene: TRBD2; CDR3 length: 16; CDR3 DNA: TGTGCCAGCACCGGAAGAATAGCGGGGATTTACAATGAGCAGTTCTTC; CDR3 protein: CASTGRIAGIYNEQFF
clone size: -; V gene: TRBV29-1; J gene: TRBJ1-5; D gene: -; CDR3 length: 14; CDR3 DNA: TGCAGCGTTCGGACAGCGGATAGCAATCAGCCCCAGCATTTT; CDR3 protein: CSVRTADSNQPQHF
clone size: -; V gene: TRBV4-1; J gene: TRBJ1-5; D gene: -; CDR3 length: 16; CDR3 DNA: TGCGCCAGCAGCCAAGAAAGGGGCGGGGGCAATCAGCCCCAGCATTTT; CDR3 protein: CASSQERGGGNQPQHF